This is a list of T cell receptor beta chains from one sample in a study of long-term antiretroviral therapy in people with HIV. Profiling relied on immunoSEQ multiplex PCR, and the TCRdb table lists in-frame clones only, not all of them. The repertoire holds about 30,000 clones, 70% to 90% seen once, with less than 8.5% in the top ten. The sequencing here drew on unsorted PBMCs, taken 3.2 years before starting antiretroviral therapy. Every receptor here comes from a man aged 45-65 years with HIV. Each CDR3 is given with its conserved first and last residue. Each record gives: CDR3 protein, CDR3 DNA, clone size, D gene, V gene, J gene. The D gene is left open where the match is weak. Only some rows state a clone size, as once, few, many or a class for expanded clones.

CDR3 protein: CASSVRLVEQYF
CDR3 DNA: TGTGCCAGCAGTGTGCGGCTAGTGGAGCAGTACTTC
clone size: NA
D gene: NA
V gene: TRBV6-1
J gene: TRBJ2-7

CDR3 protein: CASGLGRTSGTDTQYF
CDR3 DNA: TGTGCTAGTGGTTTGGGCCGGACTAGCGGCACAGATACGCAGTATTTT
clone size: NA
D gene: TRBD2
V gene: TRBV12-5
J gene: TRBJ2-3

CDR3 protein: CASSGLTSYDTQYF
CDR3 DNA: TGTGCCAGCAGCGGACTGACTAGCTATGATACGCAGTATTTT
clone size: NA
D gene: TRBD2
V gene: TRBV9
J gene: TRBJ2-3

CDR3 protein: CASSLEAGQPPYEQYF
CDR3 DNA: TGTGCCAGCAGCTTAGAGGCTGGACAGCCCCCCTACGAGCAGTACTTC
clone size: NA
D gene: NA
V gene: TRBV11-2
J gene: TRBJ2-7

CDR3 protein: CASSPPLAGGPLRTQYF
CDR3 DNA: TGTGCCAGCTCACCACCACTAGCGGGAGGGCCTCTCAGGACCCAGTACTTC
clone size: NA
D gene: TRBD2
V gene: TRBV18
J gene: TRBJ2-5

CDR3 protein: CASSLDMNTEAFF
CDR3 DNA: TGTGCCAGCAGTCTCGATATGAACACTGAAGCTTTCTTT
clone size: NA
D gene: NA
V gene: TRBV6-4
J gene: TRBJ1-1

CDR3 protein: CASSRQEDSYEQYF
CDR3 DNA: TGTGCCAGTAGTAGGCAGGAGGACTCCTACGAGCAGTACTTC
clone size: NA
D gene: NA
V gene: TRBV19
J gene: TRBJ2-7

CDR3 protein: CASSQPASRKANYGYTF
CDR3 DNA: TGCGCCAGCAGTCAACCGGCGTCTCGGAAGGCAAACTATGGCTACACCTTC
clone size: NA
D gene: NA
V gene: TRBV23-1
J gene: TRBJ1-2

CDR3 protein: CASTQRGGTEAFF
CDR3 DNA: TGTGCCAGCACCCAACGGGGGGGCACTGAAGCTTTCTTT
clone size: NA
D gene: NA
V gene: TRBV6-5
J gene: TRBJ1-1

CDR3 protein: CASSRQHSYEQYF
CDR3 DNA: TGCGCCAGCAGCCGACAGCACTCCTACGAGCAGTACTTC
clone size: NA
D gene: NA
V gene: TRBV5-1
J gene: TRBJ2-7

CDR3 protein: CASSLDAQHNQPQHF
CDR3 DNA: TGCGCCAGCAGCTTGGATGCGCAGCACAATCAGCCCCAGCATTTT
clone size: NA
D gene: NA
V gene: TRBV5-1
J gene: TRBJ1-5

CDR3 protein: CASSPGENYGYTF
CDR3 DNA: TGTGCCAGCAGCCCGGGGGAGAACTATGGCTACACCTTC
clone size: NA
D gene: NA
V gene: TRBV5-6
J gene: TRBJ1-2

CDR3 protein: CASSRQSRAHQPQHF
CDR3 DNA: TGTGCCAGCAGTCGACAGTCTAGGGCACATCAGCCCCAGCATTTT
clone size: NA
D gene: NA
V gene: TRBV7-3
J gene: TRBJ1-5

CDR3 protein: CASRVLAGNQPQHF
CDR3 DNA: TGTGCCAGTAGGGTCTTAGCTGGGAATCAGCCCCAGCATTTT
clone size: NA
D gene: NA
V gene: TRBV19
J gene: TRBJ1-5

CDR3 protein: CASSNPGTGTYEQYF
CDR3 DNA: TGTGCCAGTAGTAATCCCGGGACAGGGACCTACGAGCAGTACTTC
clone size: NA
D gene: TRBD1
V gene: TRBV19
J gene: TRBJ2-7

CDR3 protein: CASSEQQNYGYTF
CDR3 DNA: TGTGCCAGCAGTGAACAACAGAACTATGGCTACACCTTC
clone size: NA
D gene: NA
V gene: TRBV6-1
J gene: TRBJ1-2

CDR3 protein: CASGLVGIDTQYF
CDR3 DNA: TGTGCTAGTGGTTTGGTCGGGATTGATACGCAGTATTTT
clone size: NA
D gene: NA
V gene: TRBV12-5
J gene: TRBJ2-3

CDR3 protein: CASSLLGWQGHTGELFF
CDR3 DNA: TGTGCCAGCAGCTTACTAGGTTGGCAGGGCCACACCGGGGAGCTGTTTTTT
clone size: NA
D gene: NA
V gene: TRBV7-9
J gene: TRBJ2-2

CDR3 protein: CASSQDQGDQPQHF
CDR3 DNA: TGTGCCAGCAGCCAAGACCAGGGCGATCAGCCCCAGCATTTT
clone size: NA
D gene: NA
V gene: TRBV4-2
J gene: TRBJ1-5

CDR3 protein: CASSPGGQLNTQYF
CDR3 DNA: TGTGCCAGTAGTCCAGGGGGCCAGCTTAATACGCAGTATTTT
clone size: NA
D gene: TRBD1
V gene: TRBV19
J gene: TRBJ2-3

CDR3 protein: CASSLIGATNEKLFF
CDR3 DNA: TGCGCCAGCAGCTTAATCGGGGCAACTAATGAAAAACTGTTTTTT
clone size: NA
D gene: NA
V gene: TRBV5-1
J gene: TRBJ1-4

CDR3 protein: CASSVGSDAYEQYF
CDR3 DNA: TGTGCCAGCAGCGTTGGCAGCGATGCCTACGAGCAGTACTTC
clone size: NA
D gene: NA
V gene: TRBV9
J gene: TRBJ2-7

CDR3 protein: CAIGEVSYEQYF
CDR3 DNA: TGTGCCATCGGTGAGGTCTCCTACGAGCAGTACTTC
clone size: NA
D gene: NA
V gene: TRBV10-3
J gene: TRBJ2-7

CDR3 protein: CASSPQRYTDTQYF
CDR3 DNA: TGTGCCAGCAGCCCTCAGCGGTACACAGATACGCAGTATTTT
clone size: once
D gene: NA
V gene: TRBV11-1
J gene: TRBJ2-3

CDR3 protein: CASSLVSGESYEQYF
CDR3 DNA: TGTGCCAGCAGCTTAGTGAGTGGGGAGTCCTACGAGCAGTACTTC
clone size: NA
D gene: NA
V gene: TRBV7-2
J gene: TRBJ2-7

CDR3 protein: CASSERQSRDYGYTF
CDR3 DNA: TGTGCCAGCAGTGAAAGGCAGAGTCGCGACTATGGCTACACCTTC
clone size: NA
D gene: NA
V gene: TRBV2
J gene: TRBJ1-2

CDR3 protein: CASSFYTYGYTF
CDR3 DNA: TGTGCCAGCAGTTTCTACACCTATGGCTACACCTTC
clone size: NA
D gene: NA
V gene: TRBV28
J gene: TRBJ1-2

CDR3 protein: CASSPWSLAPNPGELFF
CDR3 DNA: TGTGCCAGCAGCCCTTGGAGCCTAGCCCCTAACCCCGGGGAGCTGTTTTTT
clone size: NA
D gene: NA
V gene: TRBV11-2
J gene: TRBJ2-2

CDR3 protein: CASSLDGGGLAQFF
CDR3 DNA: TGCGCCAGCAGCTTGGACGGGGGGGGCTTGGCCCAGTTCTTC
clone size: NA
D gene: TRBD2
V gene: TRBV5-1
J gene: TRBJ2-1

CDR3 protein: CASTSERGRWAEAFF
CDR3 DNA: TGCGCCAGCACCTCGGAAAGGGGAAGGTGGGCTGAAGCTTTCTTT
clone size: NA
D gene: NA
V gene: TRBV5-1
J gene: TRBJ1-1

CDR3 protein: CASSVDGRYGYTF
CDR3 DNA: TGTGCCAGCAGCGTAGACGGACGCTATGGCTACACCTTC
clone size: few
D gene: NA
V gene: TRBV9
J gene: TRBJ1-2

CDR3 protein: CASSTTGSYEQYF
CDR3 DNA: TGTGCCAGCAGTACAACAGGATCCTACGAGCAGTACTTC
clone size: once
D gene: NA
V gene: TRBV28
J gene: TRBJ2-7

CDR3 protein: CASSPDPWEEQYF
CDR3 DNA: TGTGCCAGCAGCCCGGACCCCTGGGAAGAGCAGTACTTC
clone size: NA
D gene: NA
V gene: TRBV7-8
J gene: TRBJ2-7

CDR3 protein: CASSLDRTGDQPQHF
CDR3 DNA: TGTGCCAGCAGTCTGGACAGGACCGGGGATCAGCCCCAGCATTTT
clone size: NA
D gene: TRBD1
V gene: TRBV27
J gene: TRBJ1-5

CDR3 protein: CARANEQYF
CDR3 DNA: TGTGCCAGAGCAAATGAGCAGTACTTC
clone size: NA
D gene: NA
V gene: TRBV2
J gene: TRBJ2-7

CDR3 protein: CASSEGETQYF
CDR3 DNA: TGCGCCAGCAGTGAAGGAGAGACCCAGTACTTC
clone size: NA
D gene: NA
V gene: TRBV10-1
J gene: TRBJ2-5

CDR3 protein: CASSVSSTGSGTDTQYF
CDR3 DNA: TGTGCCAGCAGCGTATCTTCGACAGGGAGCGGGACAGATACGCAGTATTTT
clone size: NA
D gene: NA
V gene: TRBV9
J gene: TRBJ2-3

CDR3 protein: CATSRAGPPYEQYF
CDR3 DNA: TGTGCCACCAGCAGAGCAGGGCCGCCCTACGAGCAGTACTTC
clone size: NA
D gene: NA
V gene: TRBV15
J gene: TRBJ2-7

CDR3 protein: CASSSGGWEQYF
CDR3 DNA: TGTGCCAGCAGCTCCGGCGGTTGGGAGCAGTACTTC
clone size: NA
D gene: NA
V gene: TRBV7-2
J gene: TRBJ2-7

CDR3 protein: CASSLEQVNTEAFF
CDR3 DNA: TGTGCCAGCAGCTTAGAACAGGTAAACACTGAAGCTTTCTTT
clone size: NA
D gene: NA
V gene: TRBV7-2
J gene: TRBJ1-1

CDR3 protein: CASRQGPGELFF
CDR3 DNA: TGTGCCAGCAGACAGGGACCCGGGGAGCTGTTTTTT
clone size: NA
D gene: NA
V gene: TRBV7-3
J gene: TRBJ2-2

CDR3 protein: CASSEFIGGETQYF
CDR3 DNA: TGTGCCAGCAGTGAATTTATAGGGGGAGAGACCCAGTACTTC
clone size: NA
D gene: NA
V gene: TRBV6-1
J gene: TRBJ2-5